These T cell receptor beta chains were read from a single sample in a study of CD8+CD57+ T cells in acquired aplastic anemia. TCRdb recomputed calls from the reads with MiXCR, one row per CDR3 protein. This sample has 150,000 or so distinct CDR3 sequences, with roughly 63% found just once. Sequenced material: sorted CD4+, CD8+, or CD8+CD57+ T cells (not recorded which) from PBMCs. These receptors originate from a human donor in good health. CDR3s include the opening cysteine and the closing phenylalanine or tryptophan. Fields, in order: clone size, J gene, D gene, V gene, CDR3 DNA, CDR3 protein. A D gene is named only where the DNA matches it firmly. Clone size is stated in some rows and not others, as once, few, many or a class when expanded.

abundance: many; j_gene: TRBJ2-3; d_gene: NA; v_gene: TRBV5-6; CDR3nt: TGTGCCAGCAGCTTGGTTGGCCGCGTCACAGATACGCAGTATTTT; CDR3aa: CASSLVGRVTDTQYF
abundance: NA; j_gene: TRBJ2-1; d_gene: NA; v_gene: TRBV25-1; CDR3nt: TGTGCCAGCAATAACAGGGATGAGCAGTTCTTC; CDR3aa: CASNNRDEQFF
abundance: once; j_gene: TRBJ2-7; d_gene: TRBD2; v_gene: TRBV6-1; CDR3nt: TGTGCCAGCAAAATAACTAGCGGGGGAGAGCAGTACTTC; CDR3aa: CASKITSGGEQYF
abundance: NA; j_gene: TRBJ2-2; d_gene: TRBD2; v_gene: TRBV11-3; CDR3nt: TGTGCCAGCAGCCCCGGCGGGGGGCGTAACACCGGGGAGCTGTTTTTT; CDR3aa: CASSPGGGRNTGELFF
abundance: NA; j_gene: TRBJ2-5; d_gene: TRBD2; v_gene: TRBV7-7; CDR3nt: TGTGCTAGCACCCCCTACCCACTAGCGGGGGGACAGTACTTC; CDR3aa: CASTPYPLAGGQYF
abundance: NA; j_gene: TRBJ2-2; d_gene: NA; v_gene: TRBV12-3/TRBV12-4; CDR3nt: TGTGCCAGCACGAGCACCGGGGAGCTGTTTTTT; CDR3aa: CASTSTGELFF
abundance: NA; j_gene: TRBJ2-1; d_gene: TRBD2; v_gene: TRBV25-1; CDR3nt: TGTGCCAGCAGCGAGTCCCGGGAGGTTCCGAATGAGCAGTTCTTC; CDR3aa: CASSESREVPNEQFF
abundance: few; j_gene: TRBJ2-3; d_gene: TRBD1; v_gene: TRBV5-4; CDR3nt: TGTGCCAGCAGCGTAAGACAGGGGTGGTCTGGCACAGATACGCAGTATTTT; CDR3aa: CASSVRQGWSGTDTQYF
abundance: NA; j_gene: TRBJ2-7; d_gene: NA; v_gene: TRBV6-6; CDR3nt: TGTGCCGGCAGTCAGGACGGGAACTACGAGCAGTACTTC; CDR3aa: CAGSQDGNYEQYF
abundance: NA; j_gene: TRBJ2-7; d_gene: TRBD2; v_gene: TRBV7-9; CDR3nt: TGTGCCAGCAGCACCGGACTAGCGGGGGCTGGCTACGAGCAGTACTTC; CDR3aa: CASSTGLAGAGYEQYF
abundance: NA; j_gene: TRBJ1-2; d_gene: NA; v_gene: TRBV2; CDR3nt: TGTGCCAGCAGGGAACAGGGAACGGGGACTATGAGGGGCTACACCTTC; CDR3aa: CASREQGTGTMRGYTF
abundance: many; j_gene: TRBJ2-3; d_gene: TRBD1; v_gene: TRBV13; CDR3nt: TGTGCCAGCAGCTCCATGTGGGACAGGGCGAGCACAGATACGCAGTATTTT; CDR3aa: CASSSMWDRASTDTQYF
abundance: many; j_gene: TRBJ1-2; d_gene: NA; v_gene: TRBV19; CDR3nt: TGTGCCAGTCATACGAGGGGTTCGGCAGGGAATCCCTTGGATGGCTACACCTTC; CDR3aa: CASHTRGSAGNPLDGYTF
abundance: few; j_gene: TRBJ1-2; d_gene: NA; v_gene: TRBV12-3/TRBV12-4; CDR3nt: TGTGCCAGCAGTTTAGACAGAAACTATGGCTACACCTTC; CDR3aa: CASSLDRNYGYTF
abundance: few; j_gene: TRBJ2-7; d_gene: NA; v_gene: TRBV20-1; CDR3nt: TGCAGTGCTCGGACAGCCTACGAGCAGTACTTC; CDR3aa: CSARTAYEQYF
abundance: NA; j_gene: TRBJ2-7; d_gene: NA; v_gene: TRBV7-6; CDR3nt: TGTGCCAGCAGCTTAGACGAGACTAGTAACGAGCAGTACTTC; CDR3aa: CASSLDETSNEQYF
abundance: many; j_gene: TRBJ2-3; d_gene: NA; v_gene: TRBV9; CDR3nt: TGTGCCAGCAGCCCAGGGGGGGGCCCAGATACGCAGTATTTT; CDR3aa: CASSPGGGPDTQYF
abundance: NA; j_gene: TRBJ2-3; d_gene: TRBD1; v_gene: TRBV7-8; CDR3nt: TGTGCCAGCAGCGTCGAAGGGGGCAATACAGATACGCAGTATTTT; CDR3aa: CASSVEGGNTDTQYF
abundance: few; j_gene: TRBJ1-5; d_gene: NA; v_gene: TRBV7-2; CDR3nt: TGTGCCAGCAGCGGATGGGGTGCCCAAGGCCAGCCCCAGCATTTT; CDR3aa: CASSGWGAQGQPQHF
abundance: once; j_gene: TRBJ2-7; d_gene: NA; v_gene: TRBV19; CDR3nt: TGTGCCAGTAGTATTTCAGCCTACGAGCAGTACTTC; CDR3aa: CASSISAYEQYF
abundance: few; j_gene: TRBJ1-6; d_gene: NA; v_gene: TRBV20-1; CDR3nt: TGCAGTGCTAAGATGGAGGGAGATTCACCCCTCCACTTT; CDR3aa: CSAKMEGDSPLHF
abundance: NA; j_gene: TRBJ2-2; d_gene: NA; v_gene: TRBV9; CDR3nt: TGTGCCAGCAGCGCGGCAGACACCGGGGAGCTGTTTTTT; CDR3aa: CASSAADTGELFF
abundance: NA; j_gene: TRBJ1-6; d_gene: NA; v_gene: TRBV7-2; CDR3nt: TGTGCCAGCAGCCCCCATGCGACGGCCTCCTATAATTCACCCCTCCACTTT; CDR3aa: CASSPHATASYNSPLHF
abundance: NA; j_gene: TRBJ2-3; d_gene: TRBD2; v_gene: TRBV12-5; CDR3nt: TGTGCTAGTGGTTTGAGCGGGGGGAGGGCAGATAGGCAGTATTTT; CDR3aa: CASGLSGGRADRQYF
abundance: NA; j_gene: TRBJ2-1; d_gene: TRBD2; v_gene: TRBV11-3; CDR3nt: TGTGCCAGCAGGGTAGCGGGAGATCCCTACAATGAGCAGTTCTTC; CDR3aa: CASRVAGDPYNEQFF
abundance: NA; j_gene: TRBJ2-2; d_gene: TRBD1; v_gene: TRBV7-3; CDR3nt: TGTGCCAGCGCAGGGGGCACCGGGGAGCTGTTTTTT; CDR3aa: CASAGGTGELFF
abundance: NA; j_gene: TRBJ2-1; d_gene: NA; v_gene: TRBV7-9; CDR3nt: TGTGCCAGCAGCTTGGACCACATGACGGTTGAGCAGTTCTTC; CDR3aa: CASSLDHMTVEQFF
abundance: few; j_gene: TRBJ2-1; d_gene: TRBD1; v_gene: TRBV9; CDR3nt: TGTGCCAGCAGCGAGGGGACAGGGGGCTTCGATGAGCAGTTCTTC; CDR3aa: CASSEGTGGFDEQFF
abundance: few; j_gene: TRBJ1-1; d_gene: NA; v_gene: TRBV10-3; CDR3nt: TGTGCCATCAGTGAGTTGGCGGGGGTCGACACTGAAGCTTTCTTT; CDR3aa: CAISELAGVDTEAFF
abundance: many; j_gene: TRBJ2-7; d_gene: NA; v_gene: TRBV4-1; CDR3nt: TGCGCCAGCAGCCAAGGGTCCAGGGGCTACGAGCAGTACTTC; CDR3aa: CASSQGSRGYEQYF
abundance: many; j_gene: TRBJ1-1; d_gene: NA; v_gene: TRBV7-9; CDR3nt: TGTGCCAGCAGCTTAGGGGGCTTGAACACTGAAGCTTTCTTT; CDR3aa: CASSLGGLNTEAFF
abundance: many; j_gene: TRBJ2-7; d_gene: NA; v_gene: TRBV20-1; CDR3nt: TGCAGTGCTAAAGGAGGGGAATCCTACGAGCAGTACTTC; CDR3aa: CSAKGGESYEQYF
abundance: many; j_gene: TRBJ1-5; d_gene: NA; v_gene: TRBV15; CDR3nt: TGTGCCACCAGTATGGGGGTCCCCCAGCCCCAGCATTTT; CDR3aa: CATSMGVPQPQHF
abundance: NA; j_gene: TRBJ2-1; d_gene: TRBD2; v_gene: TRBV10-2; CDR3nt: TGCGCCAGCAAAACTAGCGGGGGGGCTGGTGAGCAGTTCTTC; CDR3aa: CASKTSGGAGEQFF
abundance: NA; j_gene: TRBJ2-5; d_gene: NA; v_gene: TRBV7-9; CDR3nt: TGTGCCAGCAGCCCCCTAGCTTTGGAGACCCAGTACTTC; CDR3aa: CASSPLALETQYF